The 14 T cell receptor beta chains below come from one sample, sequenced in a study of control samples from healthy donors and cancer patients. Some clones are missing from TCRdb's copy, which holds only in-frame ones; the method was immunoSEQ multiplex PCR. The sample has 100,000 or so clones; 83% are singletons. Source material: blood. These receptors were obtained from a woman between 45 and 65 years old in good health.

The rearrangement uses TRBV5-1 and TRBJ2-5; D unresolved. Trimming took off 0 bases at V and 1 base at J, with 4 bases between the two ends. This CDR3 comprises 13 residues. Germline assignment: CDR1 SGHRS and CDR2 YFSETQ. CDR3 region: CASSLDSQETQYF. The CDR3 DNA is TGCGCCAGCAGCTTGGACAGCCAAGAGACCCAGTACTTC.

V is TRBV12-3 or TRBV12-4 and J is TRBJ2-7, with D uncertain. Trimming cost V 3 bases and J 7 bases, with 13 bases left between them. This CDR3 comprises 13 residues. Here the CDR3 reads CASSFATDREQYF. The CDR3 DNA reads TGTGCCAGCAGTTTTGCCACGGACCGAGAGCAGTACTTC.

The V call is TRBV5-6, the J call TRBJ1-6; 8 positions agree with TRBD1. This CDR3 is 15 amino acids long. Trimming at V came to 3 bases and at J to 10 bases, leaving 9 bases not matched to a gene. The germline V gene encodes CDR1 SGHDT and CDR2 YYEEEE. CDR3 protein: CASSYLTGGESPLHF. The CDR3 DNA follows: TGTGCCAGCAGCTACCTAACAGGGGGGGAATCACCCCTCCACTTT.

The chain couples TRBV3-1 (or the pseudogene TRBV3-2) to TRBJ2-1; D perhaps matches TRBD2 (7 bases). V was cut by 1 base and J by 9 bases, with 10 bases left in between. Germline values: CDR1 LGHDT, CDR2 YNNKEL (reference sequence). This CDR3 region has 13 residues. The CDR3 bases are TGTGCCAGCAGCCAAGTGGGGGGGGCTGAGCAGTTCTTC. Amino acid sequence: CASSQVGGAEQFF.

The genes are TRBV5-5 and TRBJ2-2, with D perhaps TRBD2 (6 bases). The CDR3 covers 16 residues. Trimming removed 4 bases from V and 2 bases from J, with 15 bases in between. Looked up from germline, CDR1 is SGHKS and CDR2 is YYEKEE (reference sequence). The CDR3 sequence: CASSEKRAANTGELFF. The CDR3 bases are TGTGCCAGCAGCGAAAAGCGGGCCGCAAACACCGGGGAGCTGTTTTTT.

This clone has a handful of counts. Here the CDR3 reads CASSLGLGSNQPQHF. CDR3 sequence (DNA): TGTGCCAGCAGCTTAGGGTTGGGGAGCAATCAGCCCCAGCATTTT. The V call is TRBV5-6, the J call TRBJ1-5; D gene unclear. CDR1 is SGHDT, CDR2 YYEEEE, per germline. V shed 2 bases and J shed 1 base, with 10 bases lying between them. The CDR3 length is 15 residues.

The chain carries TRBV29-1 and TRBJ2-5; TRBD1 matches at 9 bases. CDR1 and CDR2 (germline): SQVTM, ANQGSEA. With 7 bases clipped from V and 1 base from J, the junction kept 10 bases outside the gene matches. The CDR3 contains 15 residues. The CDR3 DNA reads TGCAGCGCCCTCTCCGGGACAGGGTCCCAAGAGACCCAGTACTTC. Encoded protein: CSALSGTGSQETQYF.

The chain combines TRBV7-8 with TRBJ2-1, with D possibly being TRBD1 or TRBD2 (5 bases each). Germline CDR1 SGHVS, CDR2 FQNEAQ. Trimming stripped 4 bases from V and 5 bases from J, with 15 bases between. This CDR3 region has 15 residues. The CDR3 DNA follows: TGTGCCAGCAGCTGGGGGACCAGAGGGAACAATGAGCAGTTCTTC. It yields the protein CASSWGTRGNNEQFF.

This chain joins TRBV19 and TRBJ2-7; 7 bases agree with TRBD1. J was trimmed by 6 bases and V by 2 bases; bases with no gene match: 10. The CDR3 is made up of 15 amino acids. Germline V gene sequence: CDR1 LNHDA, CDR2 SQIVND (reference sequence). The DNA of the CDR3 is TGTGCCAGTAGTATATATGACAGGGAAGATGCCGAGCAGTACTTC. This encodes CASSIYDREDAEQYF.

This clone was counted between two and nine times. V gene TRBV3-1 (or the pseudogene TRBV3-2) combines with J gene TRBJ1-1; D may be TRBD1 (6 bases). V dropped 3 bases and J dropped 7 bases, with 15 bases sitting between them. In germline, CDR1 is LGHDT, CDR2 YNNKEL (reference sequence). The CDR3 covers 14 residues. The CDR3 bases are TGTGCCAGCAGCCACCGGACAGAGGGAAGTGAAGCTTTCTTT. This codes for CASSHRTEGSEAFF.

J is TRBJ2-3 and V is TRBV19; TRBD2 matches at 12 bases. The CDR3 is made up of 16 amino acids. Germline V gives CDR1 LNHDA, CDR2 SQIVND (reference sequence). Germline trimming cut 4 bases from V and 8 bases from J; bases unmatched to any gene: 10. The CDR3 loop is CASSRPTSGGPGTQYF. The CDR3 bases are TGTGCCAGTAGTAGGCCTACTAGCGGGGGGCCAGGTACGCAGTATTTT.

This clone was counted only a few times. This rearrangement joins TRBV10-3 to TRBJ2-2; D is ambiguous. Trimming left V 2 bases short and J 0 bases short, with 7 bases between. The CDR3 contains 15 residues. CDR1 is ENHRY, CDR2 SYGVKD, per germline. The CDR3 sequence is CAISERGTNTGELFF. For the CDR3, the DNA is TGTGCCATCAGTGAGCGTGGTACGAACACCGGGGAGCTGTTTTTT.

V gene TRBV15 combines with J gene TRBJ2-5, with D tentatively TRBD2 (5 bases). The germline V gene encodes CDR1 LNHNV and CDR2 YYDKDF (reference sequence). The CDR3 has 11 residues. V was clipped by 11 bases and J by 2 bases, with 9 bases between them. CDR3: CAVGGQETQYF. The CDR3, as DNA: TGTGCCGTTGGAGGACAAGAGACCCAGTACTTC.

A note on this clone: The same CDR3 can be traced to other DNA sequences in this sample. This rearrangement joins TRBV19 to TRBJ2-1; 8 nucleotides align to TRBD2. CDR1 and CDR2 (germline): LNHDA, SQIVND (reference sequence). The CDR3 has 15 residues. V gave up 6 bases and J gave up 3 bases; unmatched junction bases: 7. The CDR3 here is CASRTSGGRYNEQFF. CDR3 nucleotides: TGTGCCAGTAGAACTAGCGGAGGACGCTACAATGAGCAGTTCTTC.